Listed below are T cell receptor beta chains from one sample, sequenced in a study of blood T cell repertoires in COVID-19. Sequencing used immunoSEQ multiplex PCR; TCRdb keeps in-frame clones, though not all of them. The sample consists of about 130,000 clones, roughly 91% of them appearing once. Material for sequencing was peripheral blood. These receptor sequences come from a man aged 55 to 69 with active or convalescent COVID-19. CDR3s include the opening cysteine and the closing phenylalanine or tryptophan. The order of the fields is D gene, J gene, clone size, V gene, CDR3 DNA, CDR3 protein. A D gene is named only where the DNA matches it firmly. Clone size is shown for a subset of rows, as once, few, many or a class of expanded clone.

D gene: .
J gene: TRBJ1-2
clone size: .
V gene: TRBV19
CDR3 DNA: TGTGCCAGTAGTGGCCAGGGTAATGGCTACACCTTC
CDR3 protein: CASSGQGNGYTF

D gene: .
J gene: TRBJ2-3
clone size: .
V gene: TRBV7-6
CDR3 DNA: TGTGCCAGCAGGGGGCGGGGTTCTGATACGCAGTATTTT
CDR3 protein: CASRGRGSDTQYF

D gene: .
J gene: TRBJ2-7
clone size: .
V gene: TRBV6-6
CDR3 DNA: TGTGCCAGCAATCTTCAGGGGACGGGCGAGCAGTACTTC
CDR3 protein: CASNLQGTGEQYF

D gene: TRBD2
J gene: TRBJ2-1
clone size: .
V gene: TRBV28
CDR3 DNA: TGTGCCAGCAGTCTAGCGGTGTACTACAATGAGCAGTTCTTC
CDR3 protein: CASSLAVYYNEQFF

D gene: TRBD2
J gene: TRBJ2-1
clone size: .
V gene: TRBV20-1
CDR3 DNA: TGCACTTTACTGGCGGGAGAGAAGCAGTTCTTC
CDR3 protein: CTLLAGEKQFF

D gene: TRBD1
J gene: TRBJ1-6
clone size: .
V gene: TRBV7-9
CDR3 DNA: TGTGCCAGCAGATCTGGACAGGGGACCGATTCACCCCTCCACTTT
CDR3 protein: CASRSGQGTDSPLHF

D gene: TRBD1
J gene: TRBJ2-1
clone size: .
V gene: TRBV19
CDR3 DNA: TGTGCCAGTAGTGCCCAACACAGGGGGTTCTACAATGAGCAGTTCTTC
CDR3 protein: CASSAQHRGFYNEQFF

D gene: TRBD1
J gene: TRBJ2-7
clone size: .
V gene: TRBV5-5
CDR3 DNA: TGTGCCAGCAGGCTGGGACAGGGGAGGGAGCAGTACTTC
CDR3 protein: CASRLGQGREQYF

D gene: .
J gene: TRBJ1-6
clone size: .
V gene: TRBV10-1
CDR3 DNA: TGCGCCAGCAGTGAGGGACGGGAAGACTCCTATAATTCACCCCTCCACTTT
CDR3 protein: CASSEGREDSYNSPLHF

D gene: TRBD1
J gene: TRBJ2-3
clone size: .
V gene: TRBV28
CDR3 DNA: TGTGCCAGCAGTTCGGCCGGGACAGGGTCAGATACGCAGTATTTT
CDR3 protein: CASSSAGTGSDTQYF

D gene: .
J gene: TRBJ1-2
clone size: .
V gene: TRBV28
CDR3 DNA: TGTGCCAGCACCCTGATTCAGGGAAACTATGGCTACACCTTC
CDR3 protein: CASTLIQGNYGYTF

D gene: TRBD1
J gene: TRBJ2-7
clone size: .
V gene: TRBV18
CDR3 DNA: TGTGCCAGCTCACCACAGGGGGCGCCAGGCGAGCAGTACTTC
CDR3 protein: CASSPQGAPGEQYF

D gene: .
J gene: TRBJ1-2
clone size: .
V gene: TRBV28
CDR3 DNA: TGTGCCAGCAGCCATCAGGGACTCGGATGGGGCTACACCTTC
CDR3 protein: CASSHQGLGWGYTF

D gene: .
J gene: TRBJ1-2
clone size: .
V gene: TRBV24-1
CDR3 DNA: TGTGCCACCGGTAGCAGGGCTGATGGCTACACCTTC
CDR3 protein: CATGSRADGYTF

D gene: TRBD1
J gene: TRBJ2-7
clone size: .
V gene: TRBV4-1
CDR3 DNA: TGCGCCAGCAGCCAAGAACCCCCCCCGGGACAGGACTACGAGCAGTACTTC
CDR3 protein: CASSQEPPPGQDYEQYF

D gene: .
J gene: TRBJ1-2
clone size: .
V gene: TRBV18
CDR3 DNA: TGTGCCAGCTCACCCAGCGGGTTTGACTATGGCTACACCTTC
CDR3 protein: CASSPSGFDYGYTF

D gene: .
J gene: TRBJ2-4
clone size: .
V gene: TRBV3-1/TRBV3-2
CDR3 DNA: TGTGCCAGCAGCCAAGACAGAAAAAACATTCAGTACTTC
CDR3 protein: CASSQDRKNIQYF

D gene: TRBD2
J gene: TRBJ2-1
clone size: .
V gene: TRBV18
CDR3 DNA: TGTGCCAGCTCACCGTCACGCGGGGGGTTAACCTACAATGAGCAGTTCTTC
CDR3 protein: CASSPSRGGLTYNEQFF

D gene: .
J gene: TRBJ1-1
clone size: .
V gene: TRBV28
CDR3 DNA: TGTGCCAGCATATCCCACAGTCCGGTAATGGCTTTCTTT
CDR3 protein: CASISHSPVMAFF

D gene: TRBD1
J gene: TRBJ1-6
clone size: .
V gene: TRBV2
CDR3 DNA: TGTGCCAGCAGTGAATTGGGACAGCGCAATTCACCCCTCCACTTT
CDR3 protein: CASSELGQRNSPLHF

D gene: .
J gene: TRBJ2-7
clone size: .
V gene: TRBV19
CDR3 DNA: TGTGCCAGTAGTATCGGGACCGGCTTAGGAGGGGAGCAGTACTTC
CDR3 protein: CASSIGTGLGGEQYF

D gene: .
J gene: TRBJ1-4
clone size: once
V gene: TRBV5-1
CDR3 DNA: TGCGCCAGCAGTGCAAGCGAGAAACTGTTTTTT
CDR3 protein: CASSASEKLFF

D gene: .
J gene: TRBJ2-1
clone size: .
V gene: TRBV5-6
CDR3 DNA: TGTGCCAGCAGCTTGGTAGGCGGCAGCTCCTACAATGAGCAGTTCTTC
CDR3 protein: CASSLVGGSSYNEQFF

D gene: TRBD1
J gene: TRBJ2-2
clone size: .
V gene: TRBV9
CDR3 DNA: TGTGCCAGCAGCGCCGGGACAGCTAACACCGGGGAGCTGTTTTTT
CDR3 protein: CASSAGTANTGELFF

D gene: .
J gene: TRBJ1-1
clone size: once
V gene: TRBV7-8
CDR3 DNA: TGTGCCAGCAGCTTCCCAGTTCAGGGTGCGAACACTGAAGCTTTCTTT
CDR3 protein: CASSFPVQGANTEAFF

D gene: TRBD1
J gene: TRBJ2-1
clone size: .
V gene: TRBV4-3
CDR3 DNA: TGCGCCAGCAGCCTTACCGGACAGGCTGCGAATGAGCAGTTCTTC
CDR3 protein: CASSLTGQAANEQFF

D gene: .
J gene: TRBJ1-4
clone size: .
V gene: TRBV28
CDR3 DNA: TGTGCCACCACGACAGGAGCGAGGAATGAAAAACTGTTTTTT
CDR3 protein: CATTTGARNEKLFF

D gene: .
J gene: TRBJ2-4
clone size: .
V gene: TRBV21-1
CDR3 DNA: TGTGCCAGCAGCAAAGTGACAGGGGAGCTTTTTTTGGCCAAAAACATTCAGTACTTC
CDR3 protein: CASSKVTGELFLAKNIQYF

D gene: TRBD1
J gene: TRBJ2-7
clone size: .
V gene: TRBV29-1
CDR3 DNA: TGCAGCGTCGAAGGGACAGGGGCGTCCTACGAGCAGTACTTC
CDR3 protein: CSVEGTGASYEQYF

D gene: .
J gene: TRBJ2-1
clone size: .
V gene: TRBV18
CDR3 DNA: TGTGCCAGCTCACCAGAGGGCAGGCCTGGGTTCTTC
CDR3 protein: CASSPEGRPGFF

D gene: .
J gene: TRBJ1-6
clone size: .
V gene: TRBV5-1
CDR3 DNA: TGCGCCAGCAGCTTGGTAGGACAAACGAGCTCCTATAATTCACCCCTCCACTTT
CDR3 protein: CASSLVGQTSSYNSPLHF

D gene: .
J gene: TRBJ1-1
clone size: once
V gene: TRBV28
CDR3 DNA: TGTGCCAGCAGTCCAAGGGGGGGCGAAACTGAAGCTTTCTTT
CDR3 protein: CASSPRGGETEAFF

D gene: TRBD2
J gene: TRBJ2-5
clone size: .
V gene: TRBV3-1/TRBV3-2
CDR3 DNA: TGTGCCAGCACCGGAGGGACTAGCGGGATCCAAGAGACCCAGTACTTC
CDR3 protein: CASTGGTSGIQETQYF

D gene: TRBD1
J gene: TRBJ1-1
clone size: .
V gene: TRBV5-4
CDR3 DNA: TGTGCCAGCAGCTGGGGACAGGCGAACACTGAAGCTTTCTTT
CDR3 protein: CASSWGQANTEAFF

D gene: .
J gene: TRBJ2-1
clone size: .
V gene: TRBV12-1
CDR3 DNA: TGTGCCAGCAACAACAACAAAGGACAGCCAGAGAGTAATGAGCAGTTCTTC
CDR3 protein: CASNNNKGQPESNEQFF

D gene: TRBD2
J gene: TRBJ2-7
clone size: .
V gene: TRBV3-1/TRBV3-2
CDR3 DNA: TGTGCCAGCAGCTACCGGACTAGCGAGACTGAGCAGTACTTC
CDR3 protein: CASSYRTSETEQYF

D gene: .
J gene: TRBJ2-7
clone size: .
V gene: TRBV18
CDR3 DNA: TGTGCCAGCTCACCAGCAGGGATGGTTTCCGAGCAGTACTTC
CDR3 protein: CASSPAGMVSEQYF

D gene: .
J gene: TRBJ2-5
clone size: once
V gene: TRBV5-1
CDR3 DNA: TGCGCCAGCAGCCTTCAAGAGACCCAGTACTTC
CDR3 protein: CASSLQETQYF

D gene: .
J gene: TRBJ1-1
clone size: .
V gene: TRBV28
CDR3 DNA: TGTGCCAGCACCGATCATCCGACAGATTCCACTGAAGCTTTCTTT
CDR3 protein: CASTDHPTDSTEAFF

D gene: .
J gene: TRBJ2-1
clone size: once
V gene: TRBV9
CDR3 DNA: TGTGCCAGCAGCCCCCAGGATGAGCAGTTCTTC
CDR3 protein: CASSPQDEQFF

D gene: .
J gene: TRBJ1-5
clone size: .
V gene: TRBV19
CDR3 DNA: TGTGCCACAAGGACAGCATATAGCAATCAGCCCCAGCATTTT
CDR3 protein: CATRTAYSNQPQHF

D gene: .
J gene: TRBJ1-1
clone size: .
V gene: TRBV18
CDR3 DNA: TGTGCCAGCTCACCCCGCCAACCAGCCTCAGGTACTGAAGCTTTCTTT
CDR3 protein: CASSPRQPASGTEAFF

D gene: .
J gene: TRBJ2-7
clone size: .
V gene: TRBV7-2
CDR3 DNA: TGTGCCAGCAGCTTACGTAACAACGACGAGCAGTACTTC
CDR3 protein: CASSLRNNDEQYF

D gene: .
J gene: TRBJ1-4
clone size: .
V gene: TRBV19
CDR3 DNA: TGTGCCAGTAGCCCCTGGGGTTACCGGGGGGATGAAAAACTGTTTTTT
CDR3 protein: CASSPWGYRGDEKLFF

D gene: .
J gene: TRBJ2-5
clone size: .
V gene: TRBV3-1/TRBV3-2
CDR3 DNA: TGTGCCAGCAGCCAAGAACGGGGGACCCAGTACTTC
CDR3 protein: CASSQERGTQYF

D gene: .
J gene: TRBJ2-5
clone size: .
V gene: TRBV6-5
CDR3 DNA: TGTGCCAGCAGCAGCCGGGGTTCGGCAGGGACCCAGTACTTC
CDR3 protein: CASSSRGSAGTQYF

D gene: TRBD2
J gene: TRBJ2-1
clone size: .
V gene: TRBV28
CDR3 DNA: TGTGCCAGCAGTTCATTTGGTAGCGGGAGGATCTCCTACAATGAGCAGTTCTTC
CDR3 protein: CASSSFGSGRISYNEQFF